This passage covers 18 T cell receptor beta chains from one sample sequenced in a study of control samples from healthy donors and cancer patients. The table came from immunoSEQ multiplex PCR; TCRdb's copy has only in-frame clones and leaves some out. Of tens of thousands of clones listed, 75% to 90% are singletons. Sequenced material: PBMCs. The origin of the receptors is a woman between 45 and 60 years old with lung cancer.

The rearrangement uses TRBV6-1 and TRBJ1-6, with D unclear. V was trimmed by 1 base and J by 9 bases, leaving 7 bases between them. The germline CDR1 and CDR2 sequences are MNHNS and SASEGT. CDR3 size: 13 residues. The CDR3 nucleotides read TGTGCCAGCAGTGAAGTCCTACCTTCACCCCTCCACTTT. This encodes CASSEVLPSPLHF.

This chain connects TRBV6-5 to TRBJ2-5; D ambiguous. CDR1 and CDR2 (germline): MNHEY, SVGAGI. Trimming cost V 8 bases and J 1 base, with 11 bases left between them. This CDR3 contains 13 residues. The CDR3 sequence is CASAEYFQETQYF. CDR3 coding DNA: TGTGCCAGCGCGGAGTACTTCCAAGAGACCCAGTACTTC.

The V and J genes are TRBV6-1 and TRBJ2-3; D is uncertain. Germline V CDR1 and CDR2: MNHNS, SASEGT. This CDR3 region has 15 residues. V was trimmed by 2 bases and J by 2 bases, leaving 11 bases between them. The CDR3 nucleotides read TGTGCCAGCAGTGAATCCGCGGTGGACACAGATACGCAGTATTTT. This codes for CASSESAVDTDTQYF.

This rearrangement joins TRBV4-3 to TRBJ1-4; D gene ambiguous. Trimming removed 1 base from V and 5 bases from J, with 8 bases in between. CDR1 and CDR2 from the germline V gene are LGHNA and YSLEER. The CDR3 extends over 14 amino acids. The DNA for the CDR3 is TGCGCCAGCAGCCAAGTAGGACTCAATGAAAAACTGTTTTTT. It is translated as CASSQVGLNEKLFF.

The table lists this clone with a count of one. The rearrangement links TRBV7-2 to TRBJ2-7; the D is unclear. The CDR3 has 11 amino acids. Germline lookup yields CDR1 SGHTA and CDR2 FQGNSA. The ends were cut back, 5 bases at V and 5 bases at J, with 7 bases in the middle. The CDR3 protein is CASSARDEQYF. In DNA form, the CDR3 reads TGTGCCAGCAGCGCCCGGGACGAGCAGTACTTC.

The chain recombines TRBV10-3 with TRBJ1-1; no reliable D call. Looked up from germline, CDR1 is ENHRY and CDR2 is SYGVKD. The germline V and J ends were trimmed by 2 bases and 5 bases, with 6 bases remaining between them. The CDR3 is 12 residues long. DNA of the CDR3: TGTGCCATCAGTGAGGGTGGGACTGAAGCTTTCTTT. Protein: CAISEGGTEAFF.

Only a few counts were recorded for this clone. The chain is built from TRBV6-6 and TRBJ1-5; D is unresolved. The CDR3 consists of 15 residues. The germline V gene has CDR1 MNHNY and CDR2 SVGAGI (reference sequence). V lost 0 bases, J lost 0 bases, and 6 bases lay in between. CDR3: CASSYSADSNQPQHF. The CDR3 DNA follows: TGTGCCAGCAGTTACTCGGCAGATAGCAATCAGCCCCAGCATTTT.

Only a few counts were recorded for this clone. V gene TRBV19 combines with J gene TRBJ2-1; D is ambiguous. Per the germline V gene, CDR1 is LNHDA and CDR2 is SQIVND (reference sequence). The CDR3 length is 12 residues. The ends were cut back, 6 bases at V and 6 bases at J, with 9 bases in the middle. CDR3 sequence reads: CASSGMVNEQFF. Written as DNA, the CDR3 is TGTGCCAGTAGCGGCATGGTCAATGAGCAGTTCTTC. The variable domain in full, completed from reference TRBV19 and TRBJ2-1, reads DGGITQSPKYLFRKEGQNVTLSCEQNLNHDAMYWYRQDPGQGLRLIYYSQIVNDFQKGDIAEGYSVSREKKESFPLTVTSAQKNPTAFYLCASSGMVNEQFFGPGTRLTVL.

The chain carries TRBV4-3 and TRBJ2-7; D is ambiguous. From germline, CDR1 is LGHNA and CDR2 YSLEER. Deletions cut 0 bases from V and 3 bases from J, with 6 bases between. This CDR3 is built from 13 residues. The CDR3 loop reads CASSQDRDYEQYF. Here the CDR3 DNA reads TGCGCCAGCAGCCAAGACAGAGACTACGAGCAGTACTTC.

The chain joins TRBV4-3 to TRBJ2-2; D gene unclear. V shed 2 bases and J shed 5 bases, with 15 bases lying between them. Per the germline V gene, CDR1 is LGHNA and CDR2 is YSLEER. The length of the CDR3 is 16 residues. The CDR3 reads CASSQNWQVGTGELFF. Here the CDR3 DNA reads TGCGCCAGCAGCCAAAATTGGCAGGTCGGGACCGGGGAGCTGTTTTTT.

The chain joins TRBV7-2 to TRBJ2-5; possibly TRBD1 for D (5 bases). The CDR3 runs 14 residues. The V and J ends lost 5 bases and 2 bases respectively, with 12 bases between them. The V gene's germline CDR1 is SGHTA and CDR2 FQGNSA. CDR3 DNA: TGTGCCAGCAGCCCGCGATGGACACAAGAGACCCAGTACTTC. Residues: CASSPRWTQETQYF.

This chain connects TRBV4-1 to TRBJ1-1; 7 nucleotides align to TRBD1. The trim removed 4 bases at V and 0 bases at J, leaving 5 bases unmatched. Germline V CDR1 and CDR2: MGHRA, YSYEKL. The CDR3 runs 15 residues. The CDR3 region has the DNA TGCGCCAGCAGCCCTGTAGGACAGGTGAACACTGAAGCTTTCTTT. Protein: CASSPVGQVNTEAFF.

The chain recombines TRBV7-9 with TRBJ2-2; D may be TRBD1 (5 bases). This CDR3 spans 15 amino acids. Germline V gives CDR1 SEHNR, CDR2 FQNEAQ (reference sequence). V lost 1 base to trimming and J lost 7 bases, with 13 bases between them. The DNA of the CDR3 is TGTGCCAGCAGCTTAGGGGGCGGTGGAAACGGGGAGCTGTTTTTT. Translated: CASSLGGGGNGELFF.

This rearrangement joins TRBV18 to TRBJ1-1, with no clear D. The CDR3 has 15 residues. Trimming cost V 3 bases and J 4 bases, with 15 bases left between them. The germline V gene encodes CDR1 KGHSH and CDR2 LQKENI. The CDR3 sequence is CASSPGREWSTEAFF. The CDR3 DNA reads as TGTGCCAGCTCACCCGGGAGGGAGTGGAGCACTGAAGCTTTCTTT.

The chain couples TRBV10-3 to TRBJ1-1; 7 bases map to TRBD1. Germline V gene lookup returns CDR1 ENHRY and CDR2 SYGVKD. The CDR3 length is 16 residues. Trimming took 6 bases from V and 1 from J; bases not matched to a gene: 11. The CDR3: CAIRDPRQGGNTEAFF. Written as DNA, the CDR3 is TGTGCCATCAGGGATCCGAGACAGGGCGGGAACACTGAAGCTTTCTTT.

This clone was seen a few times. The CDR3 coding sequence is TGTGCCAGCAGCCCCCCCGCTAGCGGGGGGTATGAGCAGTTCTTC. Encoded protein: CASSPPASGGYEQFF. This chain links TRBV7-2 with TRBJ2-1; TRBD2 matches at 11 bases. CDR1 is SGHTA and CDR2 is FQGNSA in the germline V gene. Unmatched junction bases numbered 8, after V lost 5 bases and J lost 8 bases. This CDR3 region has 15 residues.

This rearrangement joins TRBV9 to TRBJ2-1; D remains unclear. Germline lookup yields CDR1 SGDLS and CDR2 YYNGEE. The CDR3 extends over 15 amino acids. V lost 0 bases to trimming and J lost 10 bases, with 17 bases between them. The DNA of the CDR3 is TGTGCCAGCAGCGTAGGTTCTCTCGGGCCTGGAGAGCAGTTCTTC. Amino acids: CASSVGSLGPGEQFF.

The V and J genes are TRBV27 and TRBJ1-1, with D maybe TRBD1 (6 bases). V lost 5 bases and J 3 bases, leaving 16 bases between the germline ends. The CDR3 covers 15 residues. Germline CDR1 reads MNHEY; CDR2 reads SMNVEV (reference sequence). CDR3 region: CASSPLGGYYTEAFF. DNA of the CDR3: TGTGCCAGCAGTCCTCTAGGGGGTTACTACACTGAAGCTTTCTTT.